Shown below are 13 T cell receptor beta chains from a single sample sequenced in a study of blood T cell repertoires in COVID-19. The method was immunoSEQ multiplex PCR; TCRdb's version includes in-frame clones alone and lacks a portion of them. The sample carries 170,000 or so clones, approximately 88% recorded once. The source material was PBMCs or T cells enriched from blood (not recorded which). These receptors came from a woman aged 18-30 years who had recovered from COVID-19.

V and J are TRBV28 and TRBJ1-2; D remains ambiguous. The CDR3 covers 15 residues. The V gene lost 2 bases and the J gene lost 0 bases, with 10 bases spanning the gap. Germline lookup yields CDR1 MDHEN and CDR2 SYDVKM. DNA of the CDR3: TGTGCCAGCAGTTTAGGAGGCCTAGCTAACTATGGCTACACCTTC. Protein product: CASSLGGLANYGYTF.

This clone appeared once. This chain uses TRBV9 with TRBJ1-6, with TRBD1 as a possible D gene (6 bases). There are 18 residues in the CDR3. V lost 3 bases and J 3 bases, leaving 19 bases between the germline ends. Germline V CDR1 and CDR2: SGDLS, YYNGEE. CDR3 sequence reads: CASSDPRGGLNYNSPLHF. DNA for the CDR3: TGTGCCAGCAGCGACCCCCGGGGGGGGCTGAACTATAATTCACCCCTCCACTTT.

V gene TRBV7-9 combines with J gene TRBJ2-3; a weak D match, TRBD2 (5 bases). Germline assignment: CDR1 SEHNR and CDR2 FQNEAQ (reference sequence). V was shortened by 5 bases and J by 0 bases, with 15 bases between the two germline ends. The CDR3 has 16 amino acids. CDR3 bases: TGTGCCAGCAGCCCGCGGACTCATTCTAGCACAGATACGCAGTATTTT. It yields the protein CASSPRTHSSTDTQYF.

This clone has only one observation. The chain uses TRBV28 and TRBJ2-7, with 7 bases aligning to TRBD2. The CDR3 extends over 16 amino acids. Germline loops: CDR1 MDHEN, CDR2 SYDVKM. J was trimmed by 3 bases and V by 3 bases; bases with no gene match: 11. CDR3 region: CASSFVVGGTRYEQYF. In nucleotides, the CDR3 is TGTGCCAGCAGTTTCGTTGTGGGGGGGACCCGCTACGAGCAGTACTTC.

The chain couples TRBV24-1 to TRBJ1-5; D ambiguous. Germline CDR1 reads KGHDR; CDR2 reads SFDVKD. The V end was cut by 0 bases, the J end by 3 bases, with 14 bases between. This CDR3 region has 17 residues. The CDR3 loop reads CATSDLHYTGYNQPQHF. The CDR3 nucleotides read TGTGCCACCAGTGATTTGCACTATACGGGGTACAATCAGCCCCAGCATTTT.

The rearrangement uses TRBV7-2 and TRBJ1-1, with 8 nucleotides matching TRBD1. The germline gives CDR1 SGHTA, CDR2 FQGNSA. Unmatched junction bases numbered 13, after V lost 4 bases and J lost 9 bases. CDR3 size: 15 residues. Written as DNA, the CDR3 is TGTGCCAGCAGCTCCTCCGTAACAGGGGGGGGCAAAGCTTTCTTT. Amino acid sequence: CASSSSVTGGGKAFF.

The chain couples TRBV5-1 to TRBJ2-3, with 8 positions matching TRBD2. CDR1 SGHRS and CDR2 YFSETQ come from the germline V gene. The CDR3 loop spans 15 amino acids. With 0 bases clipped from V and 0 bases from J, the junction kept 0 bases outside the gene matches. The chain's CDR3 is CASSLGGRSTDTQYF. CDR3 bases: TGCGCCAGCAGCTTGGGCGGGAGGAGCACAGATACGCAGTATTTT.

The CDR3 sequence: CATEGQILMNTEAFF. The CDR3 region has the DNA TGTGCCACCGAGGGACAGATCCTCATGAACACTGAAGCTTTCTTT. The gene calls are TRBV28 and TRBJ1-1; 7 bases fit TRBD1. The CDR3 is 15 residues long. V trimming: 10 bases; J trimming: 0 bases; junction bases outside the gene matches: 11. Germline CDR1 reads MDHEN; CDR2 reads SYDVKM.

The rearrangement uses TRBV5-1 and TRBJ1-1; TRBD1 matches 7 bases. The J segment lost 4 bases and the V segment lost 4 bases, leaving 16 bases of the junction unmatched. The germline V gene encodes CDR1 SGHRS and CDR2 YFSETQ. CDR3 length: 17 amino acids. The CDR3 DNA sequence: TGCGCCAGCAGCAGCGACAGGGTCGGCTTCAGCAGCACTGAAGCTTTCTTT. Amino acid sequence: CASSSDRVGFSSTEAFF.

The chain combines TRBV19 with TRBJ1-1; D is uncertain. Per the germline V gene, CDR1 is LNHDA and CDR2 is SQIVND (reference sequence). Trimming shortened V by 2 bases and J by 1 base, and 8 bases separated the two germline ends. The CDR3 has 14 residues. For the CDR3, the DNA is TGTGCCAGTAGTATACAACAGACGAACACTGAAGCTTTCTTT. This sequence encodes CASSIQQTNTEAFF.

V usage is TRBV3-1 (or the pseudogene TRBV3-2) and J usage is TRBJ2-2, with D uncertain. The germline CDR1 and CDR2 sequences are LGHDT and YNNKEL (reference sequence). The CDR3 has 16 residues. Trimming removed 0 bases from V and 6 bases from J, with 14 bases in between. The CDR3 DNA reads TGTGCCAGCAGCCAAGATTGGGTACAGAATCCCGGGGAGCTGTTTTTT. Its translation: CASSQDWVQNPGELFF.

The chain's CDR3 is CASSDLAEKQYF. CDR3 DNA sequence: TGTGCCAGCAGTGATCTAGCGGAGAAGCAGTACTTC. The chain joins TRBV5-6 to TRBJ2-7; TRBD2 matches at 7 bases. The CDR3 has 12 residues. The germline gives CDR1 SGHDT, CDR2 YYEEEE. V lost 5 bases and J lost 8; bases outside the gene matches: 7.

The V gene is TRBV19, the J gene TRBJ2-3; 10 nucleotides agree with TRBD2. The V gene's germline CDR1 is LNHDA and CDR2 SQIVND (reference sequence). The CDR3 is made up of 14 amino acids. Trimming cost V 6 bases and J 5 bases; bases outside gene matches: 5. CDR3 sequence reads: CASSPAGGGDTQYF. The CDR3 DNA is TGTGCCAGTAGCCCAGCGGGAGGGGGAGATACGCAGTATTTT. Full variable domain (rest looked up from reference TRBV19 and TRBJ2-3): DGGITQSPKYLFRKEGQNVTLSCEQNLNHDAMYWYRQDPGQGLRLIYYSQIVNDFQKGDIAEGYSVSREKKESFPLTVTSAQKNPTAFYLCASSPAGGGDTQYFGPGTRLTVL.